The present T cell receptor beta chain was sequenced within a study of T cell clonotyping in hematopoietic cell transplantation. A remark on this clone: No antigen is known for it.

The time point: recipient sample about 28 days before transplant, after cytoreduction. The method was immunoSEQ multiplex PCR; TCRdb's version includes in-frame clones alone and lacks a portion of them. The table records roughly 9,000 clones, 87% of them present only once. General observations from the study: Pathologically expanded recipient clonotypes increased progressively from day 30 to day 180 as diversity fell. CD4 and CD8 repertoire contributions could not be separated without sorting. At the given depth, recipient repertoires were over 95% de novo clonotypes.

Sample: peripheral blood mononuclear cells, taken before stem cell transplant. This TCR derives from a woman aged 60-70 years with acute myeloid leukemia. Some clones in this sample may be carry-over from other donors' samples.

The CDR3: CSGVGNTEAFF. The CDR3 region has the DNA TGCAGCGGAGTGGGGAACACTGAAGCTTTCTTT. V and J are TRBV29-1 and TRBJ1-1; the D is unclear. Trimming stripped 7 bases from V and 1 base from J, with 7 bases between. This CDR3 has 11 amino acids. Germline lookup yields CDR1 SQVTM and CDR2 ANQGSEA.